The following is a T cell receptor (beta chain) sequence with its context. CDR3 length equals 13 residues. Germline V gene data show CDR1 as SQVTM and CDR2 as ANQGSEA. J was trimmed by 4 bases and V by 4 bases; bases with no gene match: 4. This record belongs to a study of T cells in Graves' hyperthyroidism and ophthalmopathy. Study-level information: Peripheral blood samples were taken at initial diagnosis, prior to any treatment.

Patients with uncontrolled infections, other autoimmune diseases, pregnancy or lactation were excluded. Diagnoses were established using clinical symptoms, serum thyroxine and TRAb, thyroid ultrasound and orbital computed tomography. The source material, RNA transcripts, was used to amplify TCR beta CDR3 regions. Carried out on the TCR CDR3, a first-round RT-PCR used the HTBI primer set. Via MiXCR, TCRdb re-called the multiplex PCR reads, giving one row per CDR3 protein. This table has 300,000 to 450,000 distinct CDR3 sequences, 20% to 30% appearing once. This receptor was obtained from a man aged 45-60 years with Graves' hyperthyroidism. This chain joins TRBV29-1 and TRBJ1-2; 9 nucleotides agree with TRBD1. The specimen sequenced was blood. CDR3 amino acids: CSVGDRDPYGYTF. DNA of the CDR3: TGCAGCGTTGGGGACAGGGACCCCTATGGCTACACCTTC.